This T cell receptor beta chain was found in a study of T-cell reconstitution after alpha-beta-depleted transplantation in children. Study-level points and caveats: Reported findings indicate that, about two months after transplant, alpha-beta T cells came from several hundred expanded clones, which were derived from non-depleted graft cells. T-cell numbers and diversity one year post-transplant derived largely from freshly generated T cells.

With 6 bases removed from V and 5 bases from J, the gap between germline ends came to 16 bases. The CDR3 is made up of 14 amino acids. The V gene's germline CDR1 is SNHLY and CDR2 FYNNEI. This clonotype was seen more than once but under ten times. Its antigen remains unidentified. It was with unique molecular identifiers that the TCRbeta library was prepared. MiXCR was run by TCRdb on the PCR reads, yielding one entry per CDR3 protein. Found here are some 87,000 distinct CDR3 sequences, roughly a sixth of them singletons; the top ten hold about 20%. V usage is TRBV2 and J usage is TRBJ2-5, with D perhaps TRBD2 (5 bases). The source material was PBMCs, mostly from graft donor cells, sampled 180 days after TCRalphabeta/CD19-depleted stem cell transplant. This clonotype was sampled from a male patient between 2 and 9 years old who had a stem cell transplant for acute lymphoblastic leukemia, so the T cells may come from the graft donor. CDR3 protein: CASRDLLAQETQYF. DNA of the CDR3: TGTGCCAGCAGGGATCTTCTAGCTCAGGAGACCCAGTACTTC.